This T cell receptor (beta chain) was recorded in a study of T cell repertoires in cytomegalovirus infection. Study details: CMV infection and matching HLA type were both indicated by public TCR beta signatures. Study results and caveats: Dominating the ex vivo response were TCR beta clonotypes that were CMV-specific and HLA-C-restricted.

This clonotype was recorded a few times. The target antigen is unknown. The trim removed 1 base at V and 7 bases at J, leaving 21 bases unmatched. CDR3 length equals 20 residues. Germline V CDR1 and CDR2: MNHEY, SVGEGT. A single record per CDR3 protein comes from TCRdb applying MiXCR to the reads. The sample holds around 570,000 distinct CDR3 sequences, approximately 40% seen once. The TCR originated in a human donor in good health (CMV status not recorded). Some clones in this sample may be carry-over from other donors' samples. Material: cultured PBMCs, obtained from culture after CMV antigen stimulation. The chain combines TRBV6-2 or TRBV6-3 with TRBJ2-1, with TRBD2 matching over 8 bases. This chain's CDR3 is CASSYYSDFPGLVRPNEQFF. In nucleotides, the CDR3 is TGTGCCAGCAGTTACTACTCCGACTTCCCGGGACTAGTCCGTCCAAATGAGCAGTTCTTC.